These 10 T cell receptor beta chains were all obtained from the same sample, sequenced in a study of beta chain features in type 1 diabetes. The entirety of the isolated RNA underwent reverse transcription, so expressed TCRB transcripts were sequenced. Libraries were prepared by immunoSEQ multiplex PCR; TCRdb keeps only in-frame clonotypes and omits some of them. The data hold about half a million clones, with around 30% observed a single time. Specimen: naive CD4+ T cells from blood. Receptor source: a man in his late teens or twenties in good health.

The CDR3 nucleotides read TGTGCCAGCAGCCTAGGGACAGGGGCCGGGGAGACCCAGTACTTC. Protein product: CASSLGTGAGETQYF. The J gene is TRBJ2-5, the V gene TRBV9; 10 bases agree with TRBD1. This CDR3 has 15 amino acids. V gave up 4 bases and J gave up 5 bases; unmatched junction bases: 8. Germline V CDR1 and CDR2: SGDLS, YYNGEE.

The genes are TRBV30 and TRBJ1-5, with D possibly matching TRBD1 (5 bases). Germline V CDR1 and CDR2: GTSNPN, SVGIG (reference sequence). The ends were cut back, 0 bases at V and 7 bases at J, with 13 bases in the middle. The length of the CDR3 is 14 residues. This CDR3 reads CAWSVRGRWQPQHF. CDR3 bases: TGTGCCTGGAGTGTCCGGGGGAGATGGCAGCCCCAGCATTTT.

This clone has only a few counts. The chain has TRBV10-3 and TRBJ2-1; 10 bases match TRBD1. The CDR3 spans 12 residues. Looked up from germline, CDR1 is ENHRY and CDR2 is SYGVKD. V lost 6 bases and J lost 7; bases outside the gene matches: 0. CDR3 DNA: TGTGCCATCAGGGGACAGGGGAATGAGCAGTTCTTC. Its translation: CAIRGQGNEQFF.

In regard to this clone: This sample also contains other DNA sequences that code for the same CDR3. This chain joins TRBV7-9 and TRBJ2-3; no clear D gene. Trimming pared 5 bases from V and 2 bases from J, leaving 5 bases between. The germline gives CDR1 SEHNR, CDR2 FQNEAQ (reference sequence). This CDR3 has 12 residues. The CDR3 here is CASSVSTDTQYF. The CDR3 bases are TGTGCCAGCAGCGTCTCCACAGATACGCAGTATTTT.

This clone was counted only a few times. The chain employs TRBV20-1 and TRBJ1-3, with D unclear. The germline V gene has CDR1 DFQATT and CDR2 SNEGSKA (reference sequence). Trimming cost V 2 bases and J 4 bases, with 3 bases left between them. The CDR3 has 11 residues. CDR3 bases: TGCAGTGCTAGATTCGGAAACACCATATATTTT. As protein: CSARFGNTIYF.

V is TRBV19 and J is TRBJ2-1; TRBD1 matches at 8 bases. Germline V lookup: CDR1 LNHDA, CDR2 SQIVND (reference sequence). There are 14 residues in the CDR3. Trimming took 8 bases from V and 12 from J; bases not matched to a gene: 15. Here the CDR3 DNA reads TGTGCCAGTGAACAGACAGGGGAAGTGTCTAGGCAGTTCTTC. Translated, it gives CASEQTGEVSRQFF.

This chain links TRBV2 with TRBJ2-5; perhaps TRBD1 as D (6 bases). The CDR3 sequence is 15 residues long. Germline CDR1 is SNHLY and CDR2 is FYNNEI. The V end was cut by 5 bases, the J end by 1 base, with 14 bases between. CDR3 amino acids: CASSYDRQGQETQYF. CDR3 coding DNA: TGTGCCAGCAGTTACGACAGGCAGGGCCAAGAGACCCAGTACTTC.

The table lists this clone with a few counts. The chain recombines TRBV15 with TRBJ2-6; D not certain. Per germline, CDR1 LNHNV and CDR2 YYDKDF (reference sequence). The CDR3 spans 20 residues. Between the trimmed V and J ends, which lost 1 base and 0 bases, there was a span of 19 bases. The CDR3 DNA reads as TGTGCCACCAGCAGAGTGAAGACTCCCAATACACTCTCTGGGGCCAACGTCCTGACTTTC. The encoded protein is CATSRVKTPNTLSGANVLTF.

The CDR3 DNA reads as TGCGCCAGCAGCTTGGATCTACAGGGTAGTCACGAGCAGTACTTC. It is translated as CASSLDLQGSHEQYF. The gene calls are TRBV5-1 and TRBJ2-7, with D maybe TRBD1 (6 bases). This CDR3 region has 15 residues. The V gene lost 0 bases and the J gene lost 5 bases, with 15 bases spanning the gap. Germline loops: CDR1 SGHRS, CDR2 YFSETQ.

V usage is TRBV7-9 and J usage is TRBJ1-5, with D possibly TRBD1 on 6 matching bases. V lost 2 bases and J lost 15, with 17 bases in between. The CDR3 length is 13 residues. Germline V gives CDR1 SEHNR, CDR2 FQNEAQ (reference sequence). The chain's CDR3 is CASSLKDTGKMHF. The CDR3 region has the DNA TGTGCCAGCAGCTTAAAGGATACAGGGAAAATGCATTTT.